This is a list of T cell receptor beta chains from one sample in a study of beta chain features in type 1 diabetes. Generated by immunoSEQ multiplex PCR, the TCRdb table keeps only in-frame clones and is missing some. The sample contains 200,000 to 300,000 clones, roughly 15% of which appear only once. The sample taken for sequencing was naive CD4+ T cells from blood. Receptor source: a woman in her thirties or forties in good health. CDR3s leave out the opening cysteine and the closing phenylalanine or tryptophan. The order of the fields is CDR3 protein, J gene, V gene.

cdr3_aa: ASSSSTSGGYNEQF
j_call: TRBJ2-1
v_call: TRBV7-2

cdr3_aa: ASSVGGYDSPLH
j_call: TRBJ1-6
v_call: TRBV6-1

cdr3_aa: ASSPGRDSQY
j_call: TRBJ2-7
v_call: TRBV7-6

cdr3_aa: SVDSRDIGNTIY
j_call: TRBJ1-3
v_call: TRBV29-1

cdr3_aa: ASSLRLAGAGEQF
j_call: TRBJ2-1
v_call: TRBV5-6

cdr3_aa: ASSPGTSSQETQY
j_call: TRBJ2-5
v_call: TRBV7-7

cdr3_aa: ASTLRGQYEQY
j_call: TRBJ2-7
v_call: TRBV2

cdr3_aa: SVDYGPETQY
j_call: TRBJ2-5
v_call: TRBV29-1

cdr3_aa: ATSRDRTNSGYT
j_call: TRBJ1-2
v_call: TRBV15

cdr3_aa: ASSQEGQGQLYGYT
j_call: TRBJ1-2
v_call: TRBV4-3

cdr3_aa: ASSLTGGHGTQY
j_call: TRBJ2-5
v_call: TRBV6-6

cdr3_aa: ASSYSWGRQETQY
j_call: TRBJ2-5
v_call: TRBV6-5

cdr3_aa: ASSAMTGLAGELF
j_call: TRBJ2-2
v_call: TRBV7-2

cdr3_aa: ASSLSGGGETQY
j_call: TRBJ2-5
v_call: TRBV4-2

cdr3_aa: ASSQDQQGRHEKLF
j_call: TRBJ1-4
v_call: TRBV4-3

cdr3_aa: AISGLVDKETQY
j_call: TRBJ2-5
v_call: TRBV6-5

cdr3_aa: ASSSDINTEAF
j_call: TRBJ1-1
v_call: TRBV18

cdr3_aa: ASSLGQGIYNEQF
j_call: TRBJ2-1
v_call: TRBV5-1

cdr3_aa: ASSPGGSGANVLT
j_call: TRBJ2-6
v_call: TRBV11-2

cdr3_aa: ASSRRRSGGIPNYGYT
j_call: TRBJ1-2
v_call: TRBV4-3

cdr3_aa: ASSWSSGGAASEQF
j_call: TRBJ2-1
v_call: TRBV11-2

cdr3_aa: ASSPGLLAGAQETQY
j_call: TRBJ2-5
v_call: TRBV5-1

cdr3_aa: ASSWQGSNSPLH
j_call: TRBJ1-6
v_call: TRBV5-6

cdr3_aa: ASSLVGGGMGDTQY
j_call: TRBJ2-3
v_call: TRBV5-4

cdr3_aa: ASSRGETQY
j_call: TRBJ2-5
v_call: TRBV2

cdr3_aa: ASSSGQPNQPQH
j_call: TRBJ1-5
v_call: TRBV5-1

cdr3_aa: ASSYFRNTGELF
j_call: TRBJ2-2
v_call: TRBV6-5

cdr3_aa: ASSLVRTSRNTGELF
j_call: TRBJ2-2
v_call: TRBV7-8

cdr3_aa: ASSQGRTGYTDTQY
j_call: TRBJ2-3
v_call: TRBV4-1

cdr3_aa: ASSFVGDEQY
j_call: TRBJ2-7
v_call: TRBV7-9

cdr3_aa: ASSLAERQGDTEAF
j_call: TRBJ1-1
v_call: TRBV7-8

cdr3_aa: ASSPQGPHEKLF
j_call: TRBJ1-4
v_call: TRBV18

cdr3_aa: ASSPGQGAHEQY
j_call: TRBJ2-7
v_call: TRBV6-6

cdr3_aa: ATRREGGRETQY
j_call: TRBJ2-5
v_call: TRBV15

cdr3_aa: ASRLTGSGYT
j_call: TRBJ1-2
v_call: TRBV5-4

cdr3_aa: ASRQPRDSNYEQY
j_call: TRBJ2-7
v_call: TRBV6-5

cdr3_aa: ASSLTVNTEAF
j_call: TRBJ1-1
v_call: TRBV6-5

cdr3_aa: ASKEGGPNNEQF
j_call: TRBJ2-1
v_call: TRBV6-5

cdr3_aa: ASSLGSGAGEQY
j_call: TRBJ2-7
v_call: TRBV7-6

cdr3_aa: ASSLPRGAGYEQY
j_call: TRBJ2-7
v_call: TRBV6-6

cdr3_aa: ASSLEAGEAF
j_call: TRBJ1-1
v_call: TRBV7-9

cdr3_aa: ASSQDGTERAF
j_call: TRBJ1-1
v_call: TRBV4-1